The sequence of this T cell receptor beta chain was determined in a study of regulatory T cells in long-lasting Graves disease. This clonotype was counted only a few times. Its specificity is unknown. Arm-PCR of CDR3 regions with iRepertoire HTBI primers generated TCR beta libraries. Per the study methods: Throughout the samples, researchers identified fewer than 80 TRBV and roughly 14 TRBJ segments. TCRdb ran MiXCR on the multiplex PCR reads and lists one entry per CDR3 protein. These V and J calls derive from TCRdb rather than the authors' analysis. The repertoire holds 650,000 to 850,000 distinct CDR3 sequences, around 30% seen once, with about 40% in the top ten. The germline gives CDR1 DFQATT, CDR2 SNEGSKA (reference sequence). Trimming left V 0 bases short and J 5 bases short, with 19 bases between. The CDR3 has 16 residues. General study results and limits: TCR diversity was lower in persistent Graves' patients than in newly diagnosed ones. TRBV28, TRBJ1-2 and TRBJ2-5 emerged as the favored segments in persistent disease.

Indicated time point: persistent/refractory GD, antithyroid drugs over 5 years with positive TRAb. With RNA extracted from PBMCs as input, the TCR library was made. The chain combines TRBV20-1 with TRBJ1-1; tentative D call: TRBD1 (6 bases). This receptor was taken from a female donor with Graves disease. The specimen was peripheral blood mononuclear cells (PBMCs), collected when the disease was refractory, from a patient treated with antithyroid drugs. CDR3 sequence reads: CSARDQGLGVGTEAFF. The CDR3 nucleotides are TGCAGTGCTAGAGATCAGGGGCTAGGGGTAGGGACTGAAGCTTTCTTT.